This T cell receptor beta chain is from a study of early T cells in non-severe SARS-CoV-2 infection. Germline V CDR1 and CDR2: MDHEN, SYDVKM. The CDR3 covers 13 residues. V dropped 4 bases and J dropped 7; count of bases not matched to a gene: 6. Attachment of unique molecular identifiers was made to individual cDNA molecules. TCRdb called the 5' RACE reads again in MiXCR, with one record for every CDR3 protein. The table shows around 46,000 distinct CDR3 sequences, with approximately 5.1% occurring only once. V is TRBV28 and J is TRBJ2-7, with TRBD1 identical over 8 bases. Sequences were derived from whole blood, sampled at baseline. This TCR was recovered from an adult who was a healthcare worker with PCR-confirmed SARS-CoV-2 infection or an uninfected control (not recorded which). The CDR3 here is CASSSNGQGEQYF. CDR3 nucleotides: TGTGCCAGCAGTTCAAACGGACAGGGAGAGCAGTACTTC.